The clone carrying this TCR beta chain was counted only a few times. Its antigen is currently unknown. TCRdb reprocessed the reads with MiXCR, giving one entry per CDR3 protein. The sample records around 430,000 distinct CDR3 sequences, approximately 40% being singletons. The data were taken from a study of T cell repertoires in cytomegalovirus infection. The germline V gene encodes CDR1 LGHNT and CDR2 FRNRAP. V gave up 6 bases and J gave up 4 bases, with 20 bases separating them. The CDR3 is 16 residues long. Study-wide results and caveats: Cumulated frequencies of public TCR beta families served to identify carriers of CMV plus the relevant HLA.

The gene calls are TRBV12-5 and TRBJ2-3; D gene unclear. The receptor was isolated from a human donor in good health (CMV status not recorded). Some clones in this sample may be carry-over from other donors' samples. Sequences were derived from cultured PBMCs, sampled from culture after CMV antigen stimulation. CDR3 bases: TGTGCTAGTGGCCCTCACAAGGGCCGCAGTTCAGATACGCAGTATTTT. Translating gives CASGPHKGRSSDTQYF.